The sample holds one count of the clone carrying this TCR beta chain. Its antigen is unknown. The table came from immunoSEQ multiplex PCR; TCRdb's copy has only in-frame clones and leaves some out. The sample carries some 130,000 clones, roughly 81% recorded once. These data originate in a study of cytomegalovirus exposure and HLA in healthy donors. Notes on the study in general: Cytomegalovirus status was reportedly diagnosed by the classifier with high specificity and sensitivity. Researchers catalogued 150 or so TCR beta chains as cytomegalovirus-associated. Subsequent analysis showed first-cohort TCR clusters tending to co-occur in more than 90 validation repertoires.

Looked up from germline, CDR1 is SGHTA and CDR2 is FQGNSA. The CDR3 is made up of 13 amino acids. Trimming at V came to 1 base and at J to 15 bases, leaving 9 bases not matched to a gene. This TCR was recovered from a woman aged 25 to 39 in good health and CMV-seronegative. Sequenced: PBMCs. The chain carries TRBV7-2 and TRBJ2-1, with 7 nucleotides matching TRBD2. This CDR3 reads CASSLGTSGVLFF. In DNA form, the CDR3 reads TGTGCCAGCAGCTTAGGGACCAGCGGGGTGCTGTTCTTC.